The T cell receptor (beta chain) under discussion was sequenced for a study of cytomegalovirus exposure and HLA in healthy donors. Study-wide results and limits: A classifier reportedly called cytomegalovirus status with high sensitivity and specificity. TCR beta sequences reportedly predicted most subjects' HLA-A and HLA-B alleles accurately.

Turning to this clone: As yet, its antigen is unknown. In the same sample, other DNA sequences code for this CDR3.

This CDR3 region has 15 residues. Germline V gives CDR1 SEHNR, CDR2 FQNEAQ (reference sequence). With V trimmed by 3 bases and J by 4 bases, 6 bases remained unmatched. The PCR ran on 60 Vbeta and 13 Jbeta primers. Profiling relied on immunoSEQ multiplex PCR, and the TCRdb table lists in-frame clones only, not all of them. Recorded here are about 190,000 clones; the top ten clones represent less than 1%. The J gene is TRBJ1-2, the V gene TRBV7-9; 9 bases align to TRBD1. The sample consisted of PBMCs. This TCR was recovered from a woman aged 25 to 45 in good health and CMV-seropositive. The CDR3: CASSLGDRAGYGYTF. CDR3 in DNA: TGTGCCAGCAGCTTGGGGGACAGGGCGGGCTATGGCTACACCTTC.